A selection of T cell receptor beta chains follows, all from one sample in a study of T cells in Graves' hyperthyroidism and ophthalmopathy. TCRdb analysed the multiplex PCR reads with MiXCR anew, one entry per CDR3 protein. The sample holds 550,000 to 700,000 distinct CDR3 sequences, roughly 46% seen once. The source material was peripheral blood or thyroid tissue (not recorded which). These receptors were obtained from an adult woman with Graves' disease, either hyperthyroidism or ophthalmopathy (not recorded which). The conserved cysteine and the conserved F or W are not part of the CDR3 here.

J: TRBJ1-4
V: TRBV20-1
CDR3: SASMTGPGTNEKLF

J: TRBJ2-5
V: TRBV6-5
CDR3: ASSEWEGRQETQY

J: TRBJ1-6
V: TRBV4-1
CDR3: ASGLPGSRNSPLH

J: TRBJ2-3
V: TRBV11-2
CDR3: ASSLDRVGSTDTQY

J: TRBJ2-7
V: TRBV7-8
CDR3: ASSLAPGHNYEQY

J: TRBJ2-5
V: TRBV7-2
CDR3: ASSVNRGRGETQY

J: TRBJ1-2
V: TRBV20-1
CDR3: SASPGASNQPQPFYGYT

J: TRBJ2-7
V: TRBV7-6
CDR3: AGSFGWGGTYEQY

J: TRBJ1-1
V: TRBV7-2
CDR3: ASSSRTANTEAF

J: TRBJ1-4
V: TRBV6-1
CDR3: ASRNYHRDRDEKLF

J: TRBJ2-5
V: TRBV12-3/TRBV12-4
CDR3: ASSGGRGVETQY

J: TRBJ2-7
V: TRBV5-4
CDR3: ASSPQARVEGGEQY

J: TRBJ1-1
V: TRBV29-1
CDR3: SVFRGLNTEAF

J: TRBJ2-7
V: TRBV6-1
CDR3: ASSRTSVQYEQY

J: TRBJ2-3
V: TRBV7-9
CDR3: ASSPPAGDTQY

J: TRBJ1-1
V: TRBV2
CDR3: ASAGDTEAF

J: TRBJ2-7
V: TRBV6-2/TRBV6-3
CDR3: ASSYSRFRTYEQY

J: TRBJ2-5
V: TRBV5-5
CDR3: ASSYSGRETQY

J: TRBJ2-7
V: TRBV11-2
CDR3: ASSLRGGAVYEQY

J: TRBJ2-1
V: TRBV15
CDR3: ATSRDRQVSYNEQF

J: TRBJ1-3
V: TRBV25-1
CDR3: ASSNQGDTIY

J: TRBJ1-1
V: TRBV29-1
CDR3: SVGFRGRVEGAF

J: TRBJ1-3
V: TRBV7-8
CDR3: ASSLIGTGNTIY

J: TRBJ2-7
V: TRBV7-2
CDR3: ASSFTSGRFGQY

J: TRBJ1-1
V: TRBV29-1
CDR3: SVRYMNTEAF

J: TRBJ1-1
V: TRBV20-1
CDR3: SARVAGGTEAF

J: TRBJ1-5
V: TRBV5-5
CDR3: ASSVGTALWQPQH

J: TRBJ2-5
V: TRBV28
CDR3: ASSLFEETQY

J: TRBJ2-5
V: TRBV2
CDR3: ASSELAGGLGDQPQY

J: TRBJ1-5
V: TRBV19
CDR3: ASSIEGYSNQPQH

J: TRBJ2-7
V: TRBV20-1
CDR3: SASTGVSEQY

J: TRBJ1-2
V: TRBV15
CDR3: ATSRGGTSNGYT

J: TRBJ1-1
V: TRBV18
CDR3: ASSPIGQGTEAF

J: TRBJ1-1
V: TRBV7-9
CDR3: ASSLAQGVSTEAF

J: TRBJ1-1
V: TRBV14
CDR3: ASSQRGGRTEAF

J: TRBJ1-5
V: TRBV19
CDR3: ASSMISQGNQPQH

J: TRBJ1-2
V: TRBV6-2/TRBV6-3
CDR3: ASTTGQGAYYGYT

J: TRBJ1-3
V: TRBV4-1
CDR3: ASSPSVYSGNTIY

J: TRBJ1-4
V: TRBV29-1
CDR3: SVPSVTNEKLF

J: TRBJ2-7
V: TRBV10-3
CDR3: AIQGVTLEQY

J: TRBJ1-5
V: TRBV7-9
CDR3: ASSFGQGQPQH

J: TRBJ2-7
V: TRBV5-6
CDR3: ASSPQGNPYEQY

J: TRBJ1-1
V: TRBV29-1
CDR3: SDMDPNTEAF

J: TRBJ2-5
V: TRBV2
CDR3: ASRWGGQETQY

J: TRBJ1-1
V: TRBV11-2
CDR3: ASSEGQGAQAF

J: TRBJ2-3
V: TRBV28
CDR3: ASSSVGVAGVGDTQY

J: TRBJ1-2
V: TRBV15
CDR3: ATSRAGTGDLRST

J: TRBJ1-3
V: TRBV4-2
CDR3: ASSRPLAMDTIY

J: TRBJ2-2
V: TRBV10-1
CDR3: ATSFGVAGELF

J: TRBJ2-2
V: TRBV5-1
CDR3: ASSGERGEVGELF

J: TRBJ2-2
V: TRBV10-3
CDR3: ASSARTGGAGELF

J: TRBJ2-6
V: TRBV19
CDR3: ASSAGQGNTGANVLT

J: TRBJ1-2
V: TRBV25-1
CDR3: ARDPEQGAVGYT

J: TRBJ2-7
V: TRBV20-1
CDR3: SARRPQGADEQY

J: TRBJ1-2
V: TRBV25-1
CDR3: ASSGGTLYGYT

J: TRBJ2-2
V: TRBV7-6
CDR3: ASSATSGRTGELF